The clone carrying this TCR beta chain was picked up one time. The sample belongs to a study of T cell changes during pregnancy in multiple sclerosis. Here immunoSEQ multiplex PCR was the method, and the copy in TCRdb shows in-frame clones only, minus some. The sample lists approximately 70,000 clones; more than 70% were seen once. Germline CDR1 KGHSH, CDR2 LQKENI. This CDR3 has 16 residues. V shed 3 bases, J shed 0 bases, and the junction held 6 bases outside the gene matches. The material was peripheral blood, obtained in the first trimester of pregnancy. This receptor was obtained from a female donor in good health, enrolled as a control in a pregnancy study. This chain connects TRBV18 to TRBJ1-1, with TRBD1 matching 8 bases. This CDR3 reads CASSPDRVGMNTEAFF. The DNA for the CDR3 is TGTGCCAGCTCACCGGACAGGGTCGGGATGAACACTGAAGCTTTCTTT.